These 15 T cell receptor beta chains were sequenced from one sample in a study of blood T cell repertoires in COVID-19 (dated by TCRdb to 2018 to 2021). Libraries were built with the immunoSEQ multiplex PCR assay. TCRdb limited this immuneACCESS table to in-frame rearrangements with V and J called. A share of clones is missing; checked studies link under half to unresolved V genes, and the rest is unexplained. The sample includes roughly 70,000 clones, with 65% to 90% observed a single time. Of the sample, more than 2.5% is held by the ten largest clones. What was sequenced was peripheral blood. These receptors were obtained from a man between 50 and 59 years old with active COVID-19.

This clone was counted a single time. This chain uses TRBV10-3 with TRBJ2-7; 7 bases line up with TRBD1. The CDR3 loop spans 14 amino acids. The V and J ends lost 0 bases and 5 bases, in that order; junction bases with no gene match: 4. Germline assignment: CDR1 ENHRY and CDR2 SYGVKD. The CDR3 DNA is TGTGCCATCAGTGAGTCGACAGGGAGCCACGAGCAGTACTTC. It encodes CAISESTGSHEQYF.

This clone occurred once. The chain recombines TRBV9 with TRBJ2-2; maybe TRBD1 (8 bases). This CDR3 comprises 16 residues. V gave up 3 bases and J gave up 4 bases, with 16 bases separating them. Germline loops: CDR1 SGDLS, CDR2 YYNGEE. As DNA, the CDR3 is TGTGCCAGCAGCGCCTCGACAGGGGAGGGCACCGGGGAGCTGTTTTTT. Amino acids: CASSASTGEGTGELFF.

This clone appeared once. The CDR3 sequence is CSVRLTGTGGGYTF. CDR3 nucleotides: TGCAGCGTTCGTCTCACCGGGACAGGGGGTGGCTACACCTTC. The chain carries TRBV29-1 and TRBJ1-2; the match to TRBD1 covers 11 bases. The J segment lost 7 bases and the V segment lost 5 bases, leaving 9 bases of the junction unmatched. CDR1 and CDR2 from the germline V gene are SQVTM and ANQGSEA. The CDR3 has 14 amino acids.

The V call is TRBV5-1, the J call TRBJ2-3; TRBD2 is a possible D gene (7 bases). Per the germline V gene, CDR1 is SGHRS and CDR2 is YFSETQ. The CDR3 has 15 amino acids. V lost 4 bases, J lost 6 bases, and 18 bases lay in between. CDR3 coding DNA: TGCGCCAGCAGCGGGGGGGCGGGAGACCGGGATACGCAGTATTTT. Amino acids: CASSGGAGDRDTQYF.

This clone appeared once. This chain connects TRBV11-2 to TRBJ2-3, with TRBD2 matching over 9 bases. Germline assignment: CDR1 SGHAT and CDR2 FQNNGV. The ends lost 3 bases at V and 4 bases at J; junction bases unmatched: 5. CDR3 length equals 15 residues. The CDR3 sequence is CASSFAREGADTQYF. CDR3 bases: TGTGCCAGCAGCTTCGCGCGGGAGGGGGCAGATACGCAGTATTTT.

The J gene is TRBJ1-4, the V gene TRBV12-3 or TRBV12-4, with D unresolved. The CDR3 runs to 13 residues. V dropped 10 bases and J dropped 8 bases, with 17 bases sitting between them. CDR3 in DNA: TGTGCCACATCGGAAGGACTTGGGGAAAAACTGTTTTTT. Amino acids: CATSEGLGEKLFF.

The gene calls are TRBV28 and TRBJ1-4, with TRBD1 identical over 9 bases. Per the germline V gene, CDR1 is MDHEN and CDR2 is SYDVKM. The CDR3 totals 14 residues. V lost 7 bases and J lost 7; bases outside the gene matches: 7. CDR3 region: CASKGTGWSEKLFF. DNA for the CDR3: TGTGCCAGCAAGGGGACAGGGTGGTCTGAAAAACTGTTTTTT. Together with reference TRBV28 and TRBJ1-4, the CDR3 gives the full variable domain: DVKVTQSSRYLVKRTGEKVFLECVQDMDHENMFWYRQDPGLGLRLIYFSYDVKMKEKGDIPEGYSVSREKKERFSLILESASTNQTSMYLCASKGTGWSEKLFFGSGTQLSVL.

The chain carries TRBV28 and TRBJ2-7, with a weak D call TRBD2 (6 bases). CDR3 size: 11 residues. The V gene's germline CDR1 is MDHEN and CDR2 SYDVKM. Trimming left V 8 bases short and J 3 bases short, with 8 bases between. The CDR3 sequence is CASGGNYEQYF. The CDR3 DNA is TGTGCCAGCGGCGGGAACTACGAGCAGTACTTC.

This clone has a single count. The chain carries TRBV7-7 and TRBJ2-2; TRBD2 agrees at 7 bases. From germline, CDR1 is SSHAT and CDR2 FNYEAQ (reference sequence). With 5 bases clipped from V and 1 base from J, the junction kept 4 bases outside the gene matches. The CDR3 is 15 amino acids. The CDR3 DNA reads as TGTGCCAGCAGCCCCCTAGCGGAGAACACCGGGGAGCTGTTTTTT. The encoded protein is CASSPLAENTGELFF.

V is TRBV7-9 and J is TRBJ2-7; D not certain. The CDR3 spans 15 residues. V shed 4 bases and J shed 2 bases, with 15 bases lying between them. The germline gives CDR1 SEHNR, CDR2 FQNEAQ (reference sequence). In DNA, the CDR3 is TGTGCCAGCAGCTCCCCACTTGGGCCAACCTACGAGCAGTACTTC. Translated: CASSSPLGPTYEQYF.

CDR3 loop: CASSFRQNSGNTIYF. The CDR3 DNA sequence: TGTGCCAGCAGCTTTAGACAGAATTCCGGAAACACCATATATTTT. This chain links TRBV5-6 with TRBJ1-3, with D maybe TRBD1 (5 bases). V lost 2 bases and J lost 4, with 13 bases in between. The germline V gene encodes CDR1 SGHDT and CDR2 YYEEEE. CDR3 size: 15 residues.

The chain combines TRBV15 with TRBJ2-5; weak D call: TRBD2 (7 bases). This CDR3 is 15 amino acids long. V was pared by 0 bases and J by 5 bases, with 13 bases between. Germline V gives CDR1 LNHNV, CDR2 YYDKDF (reference sequence). This CDR3 is CATSREGGQGETQYF. CDR3 coding DNA: TGTGCCACCAGCAGAGAGGGGGGGCAAGGGGAGACCCAGTACTTC.

The V and J genes are TRBV10-1 and TRBJ2-7, with 9 positions matching TRBD2. The V and J ends lost 3 bases and 2 bases, in that order; junction bases with no gene match: 11. CDR1 and CDR2 from the germline V gene are WNHNN and SYGVQD (reference sequence). The CDR3 has 17 amino acids. CDR3 loop: CASSDRFRTSEAYEQYF. In DNA, the CDR3 is TGCGCCAGCAGTGATCGTTTCAGGACTAGCGAGGCCTACGAGCAGTACTTC.

This clone was seen more than once but under ten times. This rearrangement joins TRBV7-9 to TRBJ1-2; 8 nucleotides line up with TRBD1. This CDR3 is 14 amino acids long. V lost 3 bases and J lost 6; bases outside the gene matches: 6. Germline loops: CDR1 SEHNR, CDR2 FQNEAQ (reference sequence). CDR3 amino acids: CASSFDRGRDGYTF. The DNA for the CDR3 is TGTGCCAGCAGCTTCGACAGGGGTAGAGATGGCTACACCTTC.

The V call is TRBV2, the J call TRBJ2-1; TRBD2 agrees at 11 bases. The CDR3 is 15 amino acids. J gave up 10 bases and V 2 bases, and 7 bases lay outside the gene matches. The germline V gene has CDR1 SNHLY and CDR2 FYNNEI. The CDR3 sequence: CASSEWGLAAGEQFF. The CDR3 region has the DNA TGTGCCAGCAGTGAATGGGGACTAGCGGCCGGGGAGCAGTTCTTC. The full variable domain, with the rest looked up from reference TRBV2 and TRBJ2-1, is EPEVTQTPSHQVTQMGQEVILRCVPISNHLYFYWYRQILGQKVEFLVSFYNNEISEKSEIFDDQFSVERPDGSNFTLKIRSTKLEDSAMYFCASSEWGLAAGEQFFGPGTRLTVL.